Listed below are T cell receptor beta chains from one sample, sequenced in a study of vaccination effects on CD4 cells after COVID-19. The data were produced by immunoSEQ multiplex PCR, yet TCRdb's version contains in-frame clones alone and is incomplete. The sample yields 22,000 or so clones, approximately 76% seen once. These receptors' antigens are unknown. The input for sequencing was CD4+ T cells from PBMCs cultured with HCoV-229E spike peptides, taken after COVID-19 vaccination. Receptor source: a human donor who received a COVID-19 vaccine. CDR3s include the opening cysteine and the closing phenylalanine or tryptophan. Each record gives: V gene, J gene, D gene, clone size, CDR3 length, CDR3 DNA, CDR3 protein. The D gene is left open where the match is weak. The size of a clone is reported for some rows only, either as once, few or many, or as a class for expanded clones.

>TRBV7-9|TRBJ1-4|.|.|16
TGTGCCAGCAGCTTAGGTTTCAGGGGATTGAATGAAAAACTGTTTTTT
CASSLGFRGLNEKLFF
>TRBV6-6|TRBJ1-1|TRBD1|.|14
TGTGCCAGCAGGTTCGACAGGGCGGGCACTGAAGCTTTCTTT
CASRFDRAGTEAFF
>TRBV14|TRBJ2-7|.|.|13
TGTGCCAGCAGCCAAGGCCGGTACTACGAGCAGTACTTC
CASSQGRYYEQYF
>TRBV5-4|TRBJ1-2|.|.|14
TGTGCCAGCAGCTTGGAGTCCGGGGAGTCTGGCTACACCTTC
CASSLESGESGYTF
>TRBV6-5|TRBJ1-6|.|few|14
TGTGCCAGCGGTCGAACAGGGTATAATTCACCCCTCCACTTT
CASGRTGYNSPLHF
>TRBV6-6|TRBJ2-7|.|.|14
TGTGCCAGCAGTCCGGCCCCGCTCACCTACGAGCAGTACTTC
CASSPAPLTYEQYF
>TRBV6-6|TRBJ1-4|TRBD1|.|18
TGTGCCAGCAGTCGCCCCGGGACAGGGGCAAAGACTAATGAAAAACTGTTTTTT
CASSRPGTGAKTNEKLFF
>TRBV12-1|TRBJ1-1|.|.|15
TGTGCCAGCAGCTTTCTACAGGGTCTGAACACTGAAGCTTTCTTT
CASSFLQGLNTEAFF
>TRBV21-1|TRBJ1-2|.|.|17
TGTGCCAGCAGCACCCAGAGGGGGCGATCTGTTAACTATGGCTACACCTTC
CASSTQRGRSVNYGYTF
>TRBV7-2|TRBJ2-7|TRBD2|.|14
TGTGCCAGCAGCTGGGGACTAGCGGGATACGAGCAGTACTTC
CASSWGLAGYEQYF
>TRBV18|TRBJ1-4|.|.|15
TGTGCCAGCTCAACGGCCATAGGGGGGGATGAAAAACTGTTTTTT
CASSTAIGGDEKLFF
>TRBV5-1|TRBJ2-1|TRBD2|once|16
TGCGCCAGCAGCGAAACCGGACTAGCGGTTTTCAATGAGCAGTTCTTC
CASSETGLAVFNEQFF
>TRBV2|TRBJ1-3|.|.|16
TGTGCCAGCAGTGTAGAGGGACCGTTCTCTGGAAACACCATATATTTT
CASSVEGPFSGNTIYF
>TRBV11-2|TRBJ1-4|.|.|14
TGTGCCAGCAGCCGGGATGGGGGTAATGAAAAACTGTTTTTT
CASSRDGGNEKLFF
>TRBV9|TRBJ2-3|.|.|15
TGTGCCAGCAGCGTAGTCAGCTTCAGCACAGATACGCAGTATTTT
CASSVVSFSTDTQYF
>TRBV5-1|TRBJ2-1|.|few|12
TGCGCCAGCAGTCAGGGGGGCAATGAGCAGTTCTTC
CASSQGGNEQFF
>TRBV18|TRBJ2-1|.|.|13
TGTGCCAGCTCACCAAATAGGCGGCGGGAGCAGTTCTTC
CASSPNRRREQFF
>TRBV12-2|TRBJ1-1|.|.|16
TGTGCAAGTCGCTTTTACCCCAACTGGACAGGGTCTGAAGCTTTCTTT
CASRFYPNWTGSEAFF
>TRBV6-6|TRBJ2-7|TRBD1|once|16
TGTGCCAGCAGTTACGGGACAGGGGCTTCTACCTACGAGCAGTACTTC
CASSYGTGASTYEQYF
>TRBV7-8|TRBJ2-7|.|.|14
TGTGCCAGCAGCTTACAGGGATTATCCTACGAGCAGTACTTC
CASSLQGLSYEQYF
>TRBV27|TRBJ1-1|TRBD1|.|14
TGTGCCAGCAGTGCTCAGGGGGCCGACACTGAAGCTTTCTTT
CASSAQGADTEAFF
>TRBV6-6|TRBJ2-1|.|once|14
TGTGCCAGCAGCCCTCCGGTGGCCTACAATGAGCAGTTCTTC
CASSPPVAYNEQFF
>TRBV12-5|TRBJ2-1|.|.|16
TGTGCTAGTGGTTTAGTTCTCGGTGGGAAATACAATGAGCAGTTCTTC
CASGLVLGGKYNEQFF
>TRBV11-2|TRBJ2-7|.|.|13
TGTGCCAGCAGCTCGGACTGGGCCTACGAGCAGTACTTC
CASSSDWAYEQYF
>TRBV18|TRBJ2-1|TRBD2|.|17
TGTGCCAGCTCACCACCCGGACTAGCGGGGGGGCGAGGTGAGCAGTTCTTC
CASSPPGLAGGRGEQFF
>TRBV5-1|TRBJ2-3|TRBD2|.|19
TGCGCCAGCAGCAACGGACGACGAGCGGGAGGGCCGGAGCCAGATACGCAGTATTTT
CASSNGRRAGGPEPDTQYF
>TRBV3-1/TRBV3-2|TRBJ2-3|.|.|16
TGTGCCAGCAGCCAAGCCAGGGGGGGCGGGAGAGATACGCAGTATTTT
CASSQARGGGRDTQYF
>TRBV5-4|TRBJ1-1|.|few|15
TGTGCCAGCAGTAGGGGACGGTGGATGCACACTGAAGCTTTCTTT
CASSRGRWMHTEAFF
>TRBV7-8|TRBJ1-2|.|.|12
TGTGCCAGCACCTCGGGACGTCGTGGCTACACCTTC
CASTSGRRGYTF
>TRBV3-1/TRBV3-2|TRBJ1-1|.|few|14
TGTGCCAGCAGCCAAGGCGGTAGGAACACTGAAGCTTTCTTT
CASSQGGRNTEAFF
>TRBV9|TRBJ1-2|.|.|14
TGTGCCAGCAGCGTAGATAGGCTTCAGGATGGCTACACCTTC
CASSVDRLQDGYTF
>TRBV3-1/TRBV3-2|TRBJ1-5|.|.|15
TGTGCCAGCAGCCAAGATTTGTCGGATCTTCAGCCCCAGCATTTT
CASSQDLSDLQPQHF
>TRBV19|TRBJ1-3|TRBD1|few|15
TGTGCCAGTAGTATTGAGGGGGCCTCTGGAAACACCATATATTTT
CASSIEGASGNTIYF
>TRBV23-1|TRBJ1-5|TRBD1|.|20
TGCGCCAGCAGTCAATCTTTCGGACAGGGGAACCCTTGGATCGATCAGCCCCAGCATTTT
CASSQSFGQGNPWIDQPQHF
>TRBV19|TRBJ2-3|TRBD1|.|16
TGTGCCAGCAAGCAGTCGGGGACAGGGCTTCCAGATACGCAGTATTTT
CASKQSGTGLPDTQYF
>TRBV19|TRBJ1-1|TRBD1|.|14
TGTGCCAGTAGTATTCTGGACAGGGGTGATGAAGCTTTCTTT
CASSILDRGDEAFF
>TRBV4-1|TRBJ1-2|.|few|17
TGCGCCAGCAGGGACTCCATCGGCGGGGGGGCTAACTATGGCTACACCTTC
CASRDSIGGGANYGYTF
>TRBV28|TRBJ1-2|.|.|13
TGTGCCAGCAGTTTAAGACGGAACTATGGCTACACCTTC
CASSLRRNYGYTF
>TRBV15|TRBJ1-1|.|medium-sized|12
TGTGCCACCAGCAGAGACGGGGGTAAAGCTTTCTTT
CATSRDGGKAFF
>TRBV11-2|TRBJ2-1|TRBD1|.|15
TGTGCCAGCAGAGCTCGCGGACAGGGAAGGGATGAGCAGTTCTTC
CASRARGQGRDEQFF
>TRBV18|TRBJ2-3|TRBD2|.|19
TGTGCCAGCTCACCAGAATCCCTAGCGGGAGAGTACAGTTCCGATACGCAGTATTTT
CASSPESLAGEYSSDTQYF
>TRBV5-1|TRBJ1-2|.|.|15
TGCGCCAGCAGCTTTGGCCAGGGGACGTCCTATGGCTACACCTTC
CASSFGQGTSYGYTF
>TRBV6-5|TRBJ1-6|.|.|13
TGTGCCAGCACCCGGGACAAAAATTCACCCCTCCACTTT
CASTRDKNSPLHF
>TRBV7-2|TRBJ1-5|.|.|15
TGTGCCAGCAGCTTGGGCAGGTTAGCGAATCAGCCCCAGCATTTT
CASSLGRLANQPQHF
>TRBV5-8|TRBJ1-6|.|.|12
TGTGCCAGCAGGGGAATAAGTTCACCCCTCCACTTT
CASRGISSPLHF
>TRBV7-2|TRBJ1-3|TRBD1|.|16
TGTGCCAGCAGCATCACAGGGGTACTAGCTGGAAACACCATATATTTT
CASSITGVLAGNTIYF
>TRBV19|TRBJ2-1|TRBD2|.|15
TGTGCCAGTAACTCACTAGCGAACTCCTACAATGAGCAGTTCTTC
CASNSLANSYNEQFF
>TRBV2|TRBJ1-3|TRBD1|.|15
TGTGCCAGCAGCGAACAGGGGGCAGGTGGAAACACCATATATTTT
CASSEQGAGGNTIYF
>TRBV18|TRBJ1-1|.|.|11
TGTGCCAGCTCAGGGGAACCCGAAGCTTTCTTT
CASSGEPEAFF
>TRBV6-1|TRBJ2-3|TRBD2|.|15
TGTGCCAGCAGTGAAGGGCGGGGGTTGAGAGATACGCAGTATTTT
CASSEGRGLRDTQYF
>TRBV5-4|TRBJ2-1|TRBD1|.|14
TGTGCCAGCAGCCTGACAGGGCCCTACAATGAGCAGTTCTTC
CASSLTGPYNEQFF
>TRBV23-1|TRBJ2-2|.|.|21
TGCGCCAGCAACCCGCCCTATTACAACGGGACGGAACCAAAGAACACCGGGGAGCTGTTTTTT
CASNPPYYNGTEPKNTGELFF
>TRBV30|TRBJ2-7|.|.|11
TGTGCCTGGGGGGAGCCTAGCTGGTCTAGGTTC
CAWGEPSWSRF
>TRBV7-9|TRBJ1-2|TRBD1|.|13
TGTGCCAGCGCTGGGACAGGCAACAGCGTGGGCACCTTC
CASAGTGNSVGTF
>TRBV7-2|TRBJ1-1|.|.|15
TGTGCCAGCAGCTCGAGTGGGGGGGTGAACACTGAAGCTTTCTTT
CASSSSGGVNTEAFF
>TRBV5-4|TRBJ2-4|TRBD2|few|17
TGTGCCAGCAGTTCGCCCTCCGGCGGGGGGGCCGGGAACATTCAGTACTTC
CASSSPSGGGAGNIQYF